This T cell receptor (beta chain) is drawn from a study of cytomegalovirus exposure and HLA in healthy donors. Whole-study context: From some 180 million T cells, an earlier analysis saw 90 million to 130 million unique TCR beta sequences. Whole-study results and caveats: A list of around 150 TCR beta chains associated with cytomegalovirus was given.

In the case of this clone: The antigen remains undetermined.

In the PCR, 60 Vbeta and 13 Jbeta primers were used. Assay used: immunoSEQ multiplex PCR; TCRdb lists only in-frame clones, some missing. The sample carries about 200,000 clones, 75% to 90% recorded once. Unmatched junction bases numbered 6, after V lost 4 bases and J lost 5 bases. Germline CDR1 is SGDLS and CDR2 is YYNGEE. The CDR3 spans 15 residues. This receptor was taken from a woman under 40 in good health and CMV-seronegative. This sequence joins TRBV9 and TRBJ2-2, with 9 nucleotides matching TRBD1. Sample: PBMCs. The CDR3 loop is CASSSPGQGTGELFF. CDR3 coding DNA: TGTGCCAGCAGCTCGCCGGGACAGGGAACCGGGGAGCTGTTTTTT.